A selection of T cell receptor beta chains follows, all from one sample in a study of early T cells in non-severe SARS-CoV-2 infection. In TCRdb, the 5' RACE reads were re-called with MiXCR into one record per CDR3 protein. Among 80,000 to 100,000 distinct CDR3 sequences listed, around 14% were seen once. The sequencing sample was made of whole blood. These receptors all stem from an adult who was a healthcare worker with PCR-confirmed SARS-CoV-2 infection or an uninfected control (not recorded which). CDR3s include the opening cysteine and the closing phenylalanine or tryptophan. Each record gives: V gene, clone size, D gene, J gene, CDR3 DNA, CDR3 protein. D genes are given only for firm matches. Clone size is given for some rows only: seen once, a few or many times, or a class if the clone is expanded.

v_call: TRBV9
clone_size: few
d_call: NA
j_call: TRBJ2-7
cdr3_nt: TGTGCCAGCAGCCCCCATGAGGCGGGGAGCTCCTACGAGCAGTACTTC
cdr3_aa: CASSPHEAGSSYEQYF

v_call: TRBV5-1
clone_size: NA
d_call: NA
j_call: TRBJ2-7
cdr3_nt: TGCGCCAGCAGCCTGGGACCACAGTTCTCCTACGAGCAGTACTTC
cdr3_aa: CASSLGPQFSYEQYF

v_call: TRBV9
clone_size: medium-sized
d_call: NA
j_call: TRBJ2-6
cdr3_nt: TGTGCCAGCAGGGAGGGTGGTGGGGCCAACGTCCTGACTTTC
cdr3_aa: CASREGGGANVLTF

v_call: TRBV11-2
clone_size: NA
d_call: NA
j_call: TRBJ1-6
cdr3_nt: TGTGCCAGCAGCTACCAGGGACATTCACCCCTCCACTTT
cdr3_aa: CASSYQGHSPLHF

v_call: TRBV18
clone_size: many
d_call: TRBD2
j_call: TRBJ2-1
cdr3_nt: TGTGCCAGCTCACCACTCGCTACTAGCGACGATGAGCAGTTCTTC
cdr3_aa: CASSPLATSDDEQFF

v_call: TRBV9
clone_size: NA
d_call: NA
j_call: TRBJ1-3
cdr3_nt: TGTGCCAGCAGCGGCAGTTGGGGGCAAGGAGCCCTCGGAAACACCATATATTTT
cdr3_aa: CASSGSWGQGALGNTIYF

v_call: TRBV11-1
clone_size: once
d_call: TRBD2
j_call: TRBJ2-7
cdr3_nt: TGTGCCAGCAGCTTAGACGGACTAGCGGGCTACGAGCAGTACTTC
cdr3_aa: CASSLDGLAGYEQYF

v_call: TRBV15
clone_size: NA
d_call: TRBD2
j_call: TRBJ2-2
cdr3_nt: TGTGCCACCAGCAGAGATCGCAGGACTAGCGGAACCGCCAGGGGGACCGGGGAGCTGTTTTTT
cdr3_aa: CATSRDRRTSGTARGTGELFF

v_call: TRBV6-5
clone_size: once
d_call: NA
j_call: TRBJ2-1
cdr3_nt: TGTGCCAGCAGTTACTCGGGCAGCGCCCATGAGCAGTTCTTC
cdr3_aa: CASSYSGSAHEQFF

v_call: TRBV7-9
clone_size: few
d_call: NA
j_call: TRBJ1-1
cdr3_nt: TGTGCCAGCAGCTTATCCAGTTTGAACACTGAAGCTTTCTTT
cdr3_aa: CASSLSSLNTEAFF

v_call: TRBV9
clone_size: NA
d_call: TRBD1
j_call: TRBJ2-5
cdr3_nt: TGTGCCAGCAGCGGAGGACAGGTACAGCAAGAGACCCAGTACTTC
cdr3_aa: CASSGGQVQQETQYF

v_call: TRBV11-2
clone_size: many
d_call: TRBD2
j_call: TRBJ2-1
cdr3_nt: TGTGCCAGCAGCTTAGGACTAGCGGGAGGCCGGGAGCAGTTCTTC
cdr3_aa: CASSLGLAGGREQFF

v_call: TRBV20-1
clone_size: NA
d_call: TRBD2
j_call: TRBJ2-7
cdr3_nt: TGCAGTGTCGGTTCAACACTAGCGGGAACTTACGAGCAGTACTTC
cdr3_aa: CSVGSTLAGTYEQYF